Following are 21 T cell receptor beta chains from one sample sequenced in a study of a mutant IDH1 vaccine in newly diagnosed glioma. TCRdb's table, derived via immunoSEQ multiplex PCR, lists solely in-frame clones and lacks some. The sample yields under 55,000 clones, around nine tenths seen once. Their target antigens are unknown. Regarding time point: week 11, during vaccination. Every vaccination contained 300 ug of the mutant IDH1 20-mer peptide and was paired with topical imiquimod. The starting material was PBMCs, obtained from a glioma patient whose treatment included an IDH1 peptide vaccine. Receptors originate from a man in his fifties or sixties with glioma.

This clone was found once. This sequence joins TRBV4-3 and TRBJ2-3; 8 nucleotides line up with TRBD2. Germline V lookup: CDR1 LGHNA, CDR2 YSLEER. The CDR3 loop spans 16 amino acids. Trimming took 1 base from V and 4 from J; bases not matched to a gene: 7. The CDR3 loop reads CASSQASRGVADTQYF. CDR3 nucleotide sequence: TGCGCCAGCAGCCAAGCGTCGCGGGGGGTCGCAGATACGCAGTATTTT.

V usage is TRBV30 and J usage is TRBJ1-1; D remains unclear. This CDR3 is built from 12 residues. V lost 0 bases and J 6 bases, leaving 8 bases between the germline ends. Per the germline V gene, CDR1 is GTSNPN and CDR2 is SVGIG (reference sequence). The CDR3, as DNA: TGTGCCTGGAGTGTGAGGAGTTCTGAAGCTTTCTTT. Protein product: CAWSVRSSEAFF.

The chain links TRBV18 to TRBJ2-1; 9 bases fit TRBD2. The CDR3 has 16 residues. Losses at the gene ends were 0 bases for V and 5 bases for J; bases not matched to a gene: 5. The germline gives CDR1 KGHSH, CDR2 LQKENI. The CDR3 is CASSPPLAGDNNEQFF. The CDR3 DNA reads as TGTGCCAGCTCACCACCACTAGCGGGTGACAACAATGAGCAGTTCTTC.

The chain combines TRBV7-2 with TRBJ2-2; D is perhaps TRBD2 (5 bases). CDR1 is SGHTA and CDR2 is FQGNSA in the germline V gene. Trimming removed 5 bases from V and 7 bases from J, with 17 bases in between. The CDR3 is made up of 15 amino acids. The CDR3 DNA reads TGTGCCAGCAGCCCCGATGGGCTAGCATACGGGGAGCTGTTTTTT. This translates into CASSPDGLAYGELFF.

The chain links TRBV7-9 to TRBJ2-1; D ambiguous. The CDR3 sequence is 17 residues long. The ends were cut back, 6 bases at V and 0 bases at J, with 18 bases in the middle. Germline CDR1 and CDR2: SEHNR and FQNEAQ (reference sequence). DNA of the CDR3: TGTGCCAGCAGAAGGGCAGGACGGTCGAGCTCCTACAATGAGCAGTTCTTC. This encodes CASRRAGRSSSYNEQFF.

V and J are TRBV5-1 and TRBJ2-1, with TRBD2 identical over 13 bases. CDR3 length equals 17 residues. The ends lost 4 bases at V and 0 bases at J; junction bases unmatched: 4. Germline assignment: CDR1 SGHRS and CDR2 YFSETQ. The CDR3 nucleotides read TGCGCCAGCAGCCGGGGACTAGCGGGGAGCTCCTACAATGAGCAGTTCTTC. It specifies CASSRGLAGSSYNEQFF.

This chain links TRBV5-8 with TRBJ2-3, with D hard to call. CDR1 is SGHTS and CDR2 is YDEGEE in the germline V gene. V lost 4 bases and J 14 bases, leaving 20 bases between the germline ends. CDR3 size: 13 residues. CDR3 residues: CASSIVSYAGWYF. The CDR3 DNA sequence: TGTGCCAGCAGCATCGTCTCGTACGCTGGATGGTATTTT.

V usage is TRBV28 and J usage is TRBJ1-2; weak D call: TRBD1 (5 bases). CDR1 is MDHEN and CDR2 is SYDVKM in the germline V gene. This CDR3 is 16 amino acids long. The germline V and J ends were trimmed by 5 bases and 0 bases, with 16 bases remaining between them. CDR3 region: CASSNPWDGSNYGYTF. The CDR3 region has the DNA TGTGCCAGCAGTAATCCCTGGGACGGCTCTAACTATGGCTACACCTTC.

The CDR3 DNA is TGTGCCAGCAGAGTATTCTATGGCTACACCTTC. Translation: CASRVFYGYTF. This chain uses TRBV5-8 with TRBJ1-2; D uncertain. The CDR3 extends over 11 amino acids. Germline values: CDR1 SGHTS, CDR2 YDEGEE. The V gene lost 5 bases and the J gene lost 4 bases, with 6 bases spanning the gap.

The chain carries TRBV19 and TRBJ1-2; TRBD1 agrees at 12 bases. Germline assignment: CDR1 LNHDA and CDR2 SQIVND (reference sequence). J gave up 6 bases and V 5 bases, and 10 bases lay outside the gene matches. The CDR3 is made up of 16 amino acids. The CDR3 here is CASSPGTGGTVNGYTF. CDR3 coding DNA: TGTGCCAGTAGTCCCGGGACAGGGGGCACGGTTAATGGCTACACCTTC.

This chain links TRBV6-5 with TRBJ1-1, with D perhaps matching TRBD1 (5 bases). Germline CDR1 reads MNHEY; CDR2 reads SVGAGI. The length of the CDR3 is 13 residues. Trimming left V 5 bases short and J 4 bases short, with 11 bases between. Here the CDR3 reads CASSPREGTEAFF. In nucleotides, the CDR3 is TGTGCCAGCAGTCCCAGGGAGGGCACTGAAGCTTTCTTT.

The V call is TRBV5-1, the J call TRBJ1-2; 12 bases fit TRBD1. CDR1 and CDR2 (germline): SGHRS, YFSETQ. V trimming: 2 bases; J trimming: 3 bases; junction bases outside the gene matches: 11. The CDR3 spans 18 residues. This CDR3 reads CASSFAAGQGAPDYGYTF. The CDR3 DNA reads as TGCGCCAGCAGCTTCGCGGCGGGACAGGGGGCTCCTGACTATGGCTACACCTTC.

This clone appeared a few times. V usage is TRBV10-3 and J usage is TRBJ1-2; D not resolved. V lost 0 bases and J 1 base, leaving 3 bases between the germline ends. The germline V gene encodes CDR1 ENHRY and CDR2 SYGVKD. The CDR3 runs to 13 residues. The DNA of the CDR3 is TGTGCCATCAGTGAGTCGGATAACTATGGCTACACCTTC. It codes for CAISESDNYGYTF.

This clone was detected once. The V gene is TRBV19, the J gene TRBJ2-5, with 8 bases that match TRBD2. Per germline, CDR1 LNHDA and CDR2 SQIVND (reference sequence). The ends lost 6 bases at V and 5 bases at J; junction bases unmatched: 11. The CDR3 extends over 15 amino acids. The CDR3 reads CASSLGGGGAETQYF. DNA for the CDR3: TGTGCCAGTAGCCTCGGGGGGGGAGGGGCCGAGACCCAGTACTTC. Variable domain in full (rest from reference TRBV19 and TRBJ2-5): DGGITQSPKYLFRKEGQNVTLSCEQNLNHDAMYWYRQDPGQGLRLIYYSQIVNDFQKGDIAEGYSVSREKKESFPLTVTSAQKNPTAFYLCASSLGGGGAETQYFGPGTRLLVL.

The chain is built from TRBV6-5 and TRBJ2-7; the D is unclear. V was shortened by 7 bases and J by 4 bases, with 8 bases between the two germline ends. CDR1 and CDR2 (germline): MNHEY, SVGAGI. CDR3 length equals 11 residues. The CDR3 protein is CASTGTYEQYF. CDR3 in DNA: TGTGCCAGCACCGGTACATACGAGCAGTACTTC.

The chain couples TRBV6-5 to TRBJ1-1; D is undetermined. Per the germline V gene, CDR1 is MNHEY and CDR2 is SVGAGI. The CDR3 contains 13 residues. Trimming stripped 5 bases from V and 3 bases from J, with 10 bases between. Here the CDR3 reads CASSTTLDTEAFF. CDR3 coding DNA: TGTGCCAGCAGTACTACATTGGACACTGAAGCTTTCTTT.

This clone appeared a few times. The gene calls are TRBV7-8 and TRBJ2-7; D may be TRBD1 (5 bases). The CDR3 totals 13 residues. Germline loops: CDR1 SGHVS, CDR2 FQNEAQ. Trimming cost V 4 bases and J 0 bases, with 7 bases left between them. CDR3 residues: CASSSTVSYEQYF. CDR3 bases: TGTGCCAGCAGCTCGACAGTCTCCTACGAGCAGTACTTC.

As for this clone: Just one base apart from a much larger clone, this may be a read error. The rearrangement links TRBV6-6 to TRBJ1-2; weak D call: TRBD1 (5 bases). Trimming removed 5 bases at V and 2 bases at J, with 9 bases between. The CDR3 is 13 amino acids. Per germline, CDR1 MNHNY and CDR2 SVGAGI (reference sequence). This CDR3 is CASSQTANYGYTF. The CDR3 region has the DNA TGTGCCAGCAGTCAGACAGCAAACTATGGCTACACCTTC.

CDR3 in amino acids: CARRDGRGTGELFF. The DNA of the CDR3 is TGTGCCAGAAGGGACGGGAGAGGTACCGGGGAGCTGTTTTTT. V is TRBV2 and J is TRBJ2-2; D may be TRBD2 (6 bases). Germline V gene lookup returns CDR1 SNHLY and CDR2 FYNNEI. This CDR3 contains 14 residues. Between the trimmed V and J ends, which lost 9 bases and 5 bases, there was a span of 16 bases.

The chain links TRBV6-1 to TRBJ2-3; D gene uncertain. Germline CDR1 and CDR2: MNHNS and SASEGT. The CDR3 totals 10 residues. Trimming took 7 bases from V and 8 from J, leaving 7 bases between them. The CDR3 DNA sequence: TGTGCCAGCAATCTGGGTACGCAGTATTTT. This codes for CASNLGTQYF.

The chain uses TRBV30 and TRBJ1-1; D is uncertain. CDR1 is GTSNPN, CDR2 SVGIG, per germline (reference sequence). V dropped 4 bases and J dropped 1 base, with 13 bases sitting between them. The CDR3 totals 14 residues. The CDR3 loop reads CAWIRQLKNTEAFF. In nucleotides, the CDR3 is TGTGCCTGGATTCGCCAACTTAAGAACACTGAAGCTTTCTTT.